The clone carrying this T cell receptor (beta chain) was seen only a few times. What it binds is not known. At least 3 on the Clinical Activity Score was recorded for ophthalmopathy patients, who also had NOSPECS grade at least 4 and duration under 3 months. Patients were excluded for uncontrolled infection, other autoimmune disease, pregnancy or lactation. The CDR3 is 15 amino acids. The V end lost 7 bases, the J end lost 2 bases, and 17 bases lay between the germline ends. The germline V gene encodes CDR1 LNHNV and CDR2 YYDKDF (reference sequence). The record originates from a study of T cells in Graves' hyperthyroidism and ophthalmopathy. Findings of the study overall: The majority of expanded thyroid clonotypes above 0.001 also appeared in blood.

Amplification targeted TCR beta CDR3 regions from RNA transcripts. First-round RT-PCR with HTBI primers amplified the TCR CDR3 region. Each CDR3 protein gets one entry after TCRdb re-called the multiplex PCR reads with MiXCR. The table has about 480,000 distinct CDR3 sequences, 24% seen once. Sequenced input: blood. The receptor was derived from a woman in her 30s with Graves' ophthalmopathy. The chain uses TRBV15 and TRBJ1-2, with D possibly matching TRBD1 (5 bases). This CDR3 is CATTTGVGANYGYTF. The CDR3 DNA reads TGTGCCACCACTACTGGGGTAGGGGCGAACTATGGCTACACCTTC.